This T cell receptor beta chain was sequenced in a study of T cells in Graves' hyperthyroidism and ophthalmopathy. Overall study: The authors collected peripheral blood at initial diagnosis, before any treatment. The study's findings and limits: Blood also held most thyroid clonotypes expanded beyond 0.001. A median 6.5 months before onset, the model predicted ophthalmopathy.

Fresh 10 ml peripheral blood yielded PBMCs. Regions amplified from RNA transcripts were the TCR beta CDR3 regions. TCR CDR3 regions were first amplified by RT-PCR with HTBI primers. One entry per CDR3 protein, called by TCRdb with MiXCR from the multiplex PCR reads. The sample carries 150,000 or so distinct CDR3 sequences, around 20% recorded once. This clonotype has a count of ten or more. The antigen is undetermined. The specimen was blood. This clonotype originated in a woman aged 45-59 years with Graves' hyperthyroidism that later progressed to Graves' ophthalmopathy.

CDR3 amino acids: CAISSTSSYEQYF. Written as DNA, the CDR3 is TGTGCCATCAGTTCAACCAGCTCCTACGAGCAGTACTTC. V gene TRBV10-3 combines with J gene TRBJ2-7; no firm D call. The V end was cut by 5 bases, the J end by 0 bases, with 8 bases between. The CDR3 extends over 13 amino acids. CDR1 and CDR2 from the germline V gene are ENHRY and SYGVKD.